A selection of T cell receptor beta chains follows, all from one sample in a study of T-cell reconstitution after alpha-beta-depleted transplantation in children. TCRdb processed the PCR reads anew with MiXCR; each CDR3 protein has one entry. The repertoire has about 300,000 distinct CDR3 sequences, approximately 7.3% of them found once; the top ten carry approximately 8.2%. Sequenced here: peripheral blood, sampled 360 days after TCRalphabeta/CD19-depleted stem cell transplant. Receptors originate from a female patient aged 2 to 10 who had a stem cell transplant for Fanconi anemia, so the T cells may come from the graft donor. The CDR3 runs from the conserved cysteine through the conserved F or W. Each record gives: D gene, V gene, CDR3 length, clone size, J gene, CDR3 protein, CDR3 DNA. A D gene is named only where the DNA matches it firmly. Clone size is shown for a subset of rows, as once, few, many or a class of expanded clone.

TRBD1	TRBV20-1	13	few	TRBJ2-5	CSAKQGFEETQYF	TGCAGTGCTAAACAGGGGTTCGAGGAGACCCAGTACTTC
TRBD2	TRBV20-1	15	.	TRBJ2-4	CSAGLAGNHQNIQYF	TGCAGTGCCGGACTAGCGGGGAACCACCAAAACATTCAGTACTTC
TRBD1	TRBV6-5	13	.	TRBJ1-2	CASSPGTGAGYTF	TGTGCCAGCAGCCCCGGGACAGGGGCCGGCTACACCTTC
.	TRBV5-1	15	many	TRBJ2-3	CASSPYVGFTDTQYF	TGCGCCAGCAGCCCCTACGTTGGGTTCACAGATACGCAGTATTTT
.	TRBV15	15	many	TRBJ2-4	CATSRDSSGFNIQYF	TGTGCCACCAGCAGAGATTCATCGGGGTTTAACATTCAGTACTTC
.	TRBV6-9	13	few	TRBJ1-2	CATSVQRVYGYTF	TGTGCCACCTCCGTACAGCGGGTCTATGGCTACACCTTC
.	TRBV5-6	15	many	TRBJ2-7	CASSRRYRAVYEQYF	TGTGCCAGCAGCCGGCGGTACAGGGCCGTTTACGAGCAGTACTTC
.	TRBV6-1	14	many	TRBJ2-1	CATSGGAPYNEQFF	TGTGCCACCTCCGGCGGGGCGCCCTACAATGAGCAGTTCTTC
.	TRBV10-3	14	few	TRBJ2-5	CAISASITRETQYF	TGTGCCATCAGTGCGTCTATTACCCGAGAGACCCAGTACTTC
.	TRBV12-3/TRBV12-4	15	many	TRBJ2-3	CASSLGGGPRDTQYF	TGTGCCAGCAGTTTAGGGGGGGGGCCGAGAGATACGCAGTATTTT
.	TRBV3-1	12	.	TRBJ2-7	CASSLTDYEQYF	TGTGCCAGCAGCCTTACAGACTACGAGCAGTACTTC
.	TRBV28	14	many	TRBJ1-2	CASSGGGWDYGYTF	TGTGCCAGCAGTGGCGGGGGTTGGGACTATGGCTACACCTTC
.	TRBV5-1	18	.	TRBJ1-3	CASSFSPRGFGSGNTIYF	TGCGCCAGCAGCTTTTCCCCCAGAGGCTTTGGGTCTGGAAACACCATATATTTT
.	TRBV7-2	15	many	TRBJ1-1	CASSPWTALATEAFF	TGTGCCAGCAGCCCTTGGACAGCCCTGGCCACTGAAGCTTTCTTT
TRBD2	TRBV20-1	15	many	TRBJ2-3	CSASYSTSGGGTQYF	TGCAGTGCTTCTTACTCGACTAGCGGGGGAGGTACGCAGTATTTT
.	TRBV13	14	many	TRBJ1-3	CASSLGTDGNTIYF	TGTGCCAGCAGCTTAGGGACAGACGGAAACACCATATATTTT
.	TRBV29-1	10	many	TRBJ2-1	CSVGGDEQFF	TGCAGCGTTGGGGGGGATGAGCAGTTCTTC
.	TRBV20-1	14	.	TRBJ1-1	CSARVARRDTEAFF	TGCAGTGCTAGAGTCGCTAGGAGGGACACTGAAGCTTTCTTT
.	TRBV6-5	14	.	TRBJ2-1	CASSYATTNNEQFF	TGTGCCAGCAGTTACGCGACTACAAACAATGAGCAGTTCTTC
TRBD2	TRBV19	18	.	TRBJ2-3	CASSIRAGESSGTDTQYF	TGTGCCAGTAGTATAAGAGCGGGAGAGAGCTCGGGCACAGATACGCAGTATTTT
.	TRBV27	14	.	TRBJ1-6	CASGYLSSDSPLHF	TGTGCCAGCGGCTACCTCAGCTCTGATTCACCCCTCCACTTT
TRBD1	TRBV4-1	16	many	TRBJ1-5	CASSPWGGGRDQPQHF	TGCGCCAGCAGCCCCTGGGGAGGGGGCAGAGATCAGCCCCAGCATTTT
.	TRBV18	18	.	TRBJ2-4	CASSPPNLGLLAKNIQYF	TGTGCCAGCTCACCACCAAACCTGGGGCTACTAGCCAAAAACATTCAGTACTTC
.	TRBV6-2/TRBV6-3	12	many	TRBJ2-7	CASSQTNYEQYF	TGTGCCAGCAGCCAGACTAACTACGAGCAGTACTTC
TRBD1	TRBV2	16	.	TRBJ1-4	CASSEGVRTGGGKLFF	TGTGCCAGCAGTGAAGGCGTCAGGACAGGGGGCGGGAAACTGTTTTTT
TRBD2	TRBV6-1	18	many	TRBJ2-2	CASSETYSGRFNTGELFF	TGTGCCAGCAGTGAAACCTATAGCGGGAGGTTTAACACCGGGGAGCTGTTTTTT
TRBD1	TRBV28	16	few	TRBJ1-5	CASSLPTGAISQPQHF	TGTGCCAGCAGTTTACCGACAGGGGCGATCAGTCAGCCCCAGCATTTT
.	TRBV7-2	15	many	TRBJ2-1	CASSLDRASYNEQFF	TGTGCCAGCAGCTTAGACAGGGCGAGCTACAATGAGCAGTTCTTC
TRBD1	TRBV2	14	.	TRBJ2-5	CASSGQGRGETQYF	TGTGCCAGCAGTGGACAGGGTAGGGGAGAGACCCAGTACTTC
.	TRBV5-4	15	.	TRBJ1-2	CASSFMGGEDYGYTF	TGTGCCAGCAGCTTCATGGGGGGTGAAGACTATGGCTACACCTTC
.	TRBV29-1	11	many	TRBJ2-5	CSVEWGETQYF	TGCAGCGTTGAATGGGGAGAGACCCAGTACTTC
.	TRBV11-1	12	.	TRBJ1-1	CASAQSLSEAFF	TGTGCCAGCGCACAGAGCCTTTCTGAAGCTTTCTTT